The rows below give T cell receptor beta chains drawn from one sample of a study of identical twins. TCRdb passed the 5' RACE reads through MiXCR, listing each CDR3 protein once. The data hold approximately 230,000 distinct CDR3 sequences, with under 8.5% observed a single time. A further study also used this sample, focusing on T cells expressing NK-cell markers.

The sample comprised CD8+ T cells sorted from blood. The receptors stem from a woman between 18 and 29 years old in good health. The CDR3 runs from the conserved cysteine through the conserved F or W. The D gene is left open where the match is weak. Some rows have no size entry. The others give once, few or many, or a class for an expanded clone.

v_gene: TRBV7-9
abundance: .
d_gene: .
j_gene: TRBJ2-3
CDR3aa: CASSLRRGLDTQYF
CDR3nt: TGTGCCAGCAGCTTAAGGAGGGGCCTAGATACGCAGTATTTT

v_gene: TRBV5-1
abundance: many
d_gene: .
j_gene: TRBJ1-5
CDR3aa: CASSLVAGSQPQHF
CDR3nt: TGCGCCAGCAGCTTGGTTGCAGGCAGCCAGCCCCAGCATTTT

v_gene: TRBV23-1
abundance: .
d_gene: TRBD2
j_gene: TRBJ2-7
CDR3aa: CASSQCGLAGLYEQYF
CDR3nt: TGCGCCAGCAGTCAATGCGGGCTAGCGGGGTTATACGAGCAGTACTTC

v_gene: TRBV12-3/TRBV12-4
abundance: many
d_gene: .
j_gene: TRBJ2-7
CDR3aa: CASSLDIYEQYF
CDR3nt: TGTGCCAGCAGTTTAGACATCTACGAGCAGTACTTC

v_gene: TRBV27
abundance: few
d_gene: .
j_gene: TRBJ2-2
CDR3aa: CASSRSGTLNTGELFF
CDR3nt: TGTGCCAGCAGTCGGTCCGGGACTTTGAACACCGGGGAGCTGTTTTTT

v_gene: TRBV7-2
abundance: .
d_gene: TRBD2
j_gene: TRBJ2-3
CDR3aa: CASSLAPGLAGKGLTDTQYF
CDR3nt: TGTGCCAGCAGCTTAGCGCCGGGACTAGCGGGAAAAGGGCTCACAGATACGCAGTATTTT

v_gene: TRBV10-2
abundance: many
d_gene: .
j_gene: TRBJ1-2
CDR3aa: CASRDGAANYGYTF
CDR3nt: TGCGCCAGCAGGGACGGCGCAGCTAACTATGGCTACACCTTC

v_gene: TRBV4-1
abundance: few
d_gene: TRBD1
j_gene: TRBJ1-1
CDR3aa: CASSQEADRMDTEAFF
CDR3nt: TGCGCCAGCAGCCAAGAAGCGGACAGGATGGACACTGAAGCTTTCTTT

v_gene: TRBV7-9
abundance: few
d_gene: .
j_gene: TRBJ2-4
CDR3aa: CASSRGAGNIQYF
CDR3nt: TGTGCCAGCAGTCGGGGGGCCGGGAACATTCAGTACTTC

v_gene: TRBV5-1
abundance: few
d_gene: .
j_gene: TRBJ2-7
CDR3aa: CASSFNRVISYEQYF
CDR3nt: TGCGCCAGCAGCTTCAACAGGGTGATCTCCTACGAGCAGTACTTC

v_gene: TRBV18
abundance: .
d_gene: .
j_gene: TRBJ2-1
CDR3aa: CASSQVYDEQFF
CDR3nt: TGTGCCAGCTCGCAGGTTTACGATGAGCAGTTCTTC

v_gene: TRBV29-1
abundance: .
d_gene: TRBD2
j_gene: TRBJ2-7
CDR3aa: CSVEDSGGLYEQYF
CDR3nt: TGCAGCGTTGAAGACTCGGGGGGACTCTACGAGCAGTACTTC

v_gene: TRBV6-5
abundance: many
d_gene: TRBD2
j_gene: TRBJ2-3
CDR3aa: CASGTSGSVTDTQYF
CDR3nt: TGTGCCAGCGGTACTAGCGGGAGTGTGACGGATACGCAGTATTTT

v_gene: TRBV10-3
abundance: .
d_gene: .
j_gene: TRBJ2-7
CDR3aa: CAISDPGQDYYEQYF
CDR3nt: TGTGCCATCAGTGATCCTGGACAAGACTACTACGAGCAGTACTTC

v_gene: TRBV3-1
abundance: .
d_gene: TRBD2
j_gene: TRBJ2-3
CDR3aa: CASSQGLADITDTQYF
CDR3nt: TGTGCCAGCAGCCAAGGACTAGCGGACATCACAGATACGCAGTATTTT

v_gene: TRBV11-2
abundance: few
d_gene: .
j_gene: TRBJ2-7
CDR3aa: CASSLDPQGLYSYEQYF
CDR3nt: TGTGCCAGCAGCTTAGACCCCCAGGGCCTTTATTCCTACGAGCAGTACTTC

v_gene: TRBV4-3
abundance: few
d_gene: TRBD1
j_gene: TRBJ1-2
CDR3aa: CASSQDRTGNNYGYTF
CDR3nt: TGCGCCAGCAGCCAAGATAGGACAGGCAATAACTATGGCTACACCTTC

v_gene: TRBV4-2
abundance: .
d_gene: TRBD2
j_gene: TRBJ2-3
CDR3aa: CASSQEPSGVITDTQYF
CDR3nt: TGTGCCAGCAGCCAAGAACCTAGCGGGGTCATCACAGATACGCAGTATTTT

v_gene: TRBV7-9
abundance: .
d_gene: .
j_gene: TRBJ1-1
CDR3aa: CASSLEGIMNTEAFF
CDR3nt: TGTGCCAGCAGCTTAGAAGGGATTATGAACACTGAAGCTTTCTTT

v_gene: TRBV27
abundance: .
d_gene: TRBD2
j_gene: TRBJ2-2
CDR3aa: CASKGLAGNTGELFF
CDR3nt: TGTGCCAGCAAAGGGCTAGCGGGGAACACCGGGGAGCTGTTTTTT

v_gene: TRBV10-2
abundance: few
d_gene: .
j_gene: TRBJ1-6
CDR3aa: CASSEPNSPLHF
CDR3nt: TGCGCCAGCAGTGAGCCCAATTCACCCCTCCACTTT

v_gene: TRBV10-3
abundance: few
d_gene: .
j_gene: TRBJ1-1
CDR3aa: CAISEAAEEAFF
CDR3nt: TGTGCCATCAGTGAGGCCGCGGAGGAAGCTTTCTTT

v_gene: TRBV11-2
abundance: .
d_gene: .
j_gene: TRBJ2-3
CDR3aa: CASSLEYSTTDTQYF
CDR3nt: TGTGCCAGCAGCTTAGAGTATAGCACCACAGATACGCAGTATTTT

v_gene: TRBV5-6
abundance: .
d_gene: TRBD2
j_gene: TRBJ2-1
CDR3aa: CASSLELAGNNEQFF
CDR3nt: TGTGCCAGCAGCTTGGAGCTAGCGGGGAACAATGAGCAGTTCTTC

v_gene: TRBV27
abundance: .
d_gene: .
j_gene: TRBJ2-2
CDR3aa: CASRIQGAGELFF
CDR3nt: TGTGCCAGCAGGATTCAGGGAGCCGGGGAGCTGTTTTTT

v_gene: TRBV5-5
abundance: .
d_gene: .
j_gene: TRBJ2-7
CDR3aa: CASSVGTAGEQYF
CDR3nt: TGTGCCAGCAGCGTAGGGACAGCGGGCGAGCAGTACTTC

v_gene: TRBV6-2/TRBV6-3
abundance: few
d_gene: .
j_gene: TRBJ1-1
CDR3aa: CASSYDGGGTEAFF
CDR3nt: TGTGCCAGCAGTTACGACGGGGGCGGAACTGAAGCTTTCTTT

v_gene: TRBV29-1
abundance: few
d_gene: TRBD2
j_gene: TRBJ2-1
CDR3aa: CSVEDFGGRADEQFF
CDR3nt: TGCAGCGTTGAAGATTTTGGCGGGAGGGCCGATGAGCAGTTCTTC

v_gene: TRBV7-2
abundance: .
d_gene: .
j_gene: TRBJ2-2
CDR3aa: CASSRTVTGELFF
CDR3nt: TGTGCCAGCAGCAGGACAGTAACCGGGGAGCTGTTTTTT

v_gene: TRBV2
abundance: .
d_gene: .
j_gene: TRBJ2-7
CDR3aa: CATLLGPYEQYF
CDR3nt: TGTGCCACCCTTCTCGGTCCTTACGAGCAGTACTTC

v_gene: TRBV30
abundance: .
d_gene: .
j_gene: TRBJ2-7
CDR3aa: CAWSYQAAHEQYF
CDR3nt: TGTGCCTGGAGTTACCAAGCCGCCCACGAGCAGTACTTC

v_gene: TRBV11-3
abundance: .
d_gene: .
j_gene: TRBJ2-7
CDR3aa: CASSPRQGLDEQYF
CDR3nt: TGTGCCAGCAGCCCCCGACAAGGCCTCGACGAGCAGTACTTC

v_gene: TRBV7-8
abundance: .
d_gene: .
j_gene: TRBJ2-2
CDR3aa: CASSLMLANTGELFF
CDR3nt: TGTGCCAGCAGCTTAATGCTAGCGAACACCGGGGAGCTGTTTTTT

v_gene: TRBV20-1
abundance: many
d_gene: TRBD2
j_gene: TRBJ2-2
CDR3aa: CSAASGISGELFF
CDR3nt: TGCAGTGCTGCTAGCGGGATCTCCGGGGAGCTGTTTTTT

v_gene: TRBV12-3/TRBV12-4
abundance: many
d_gene: TRBD2
j_gene: TRBJ2-1
CDR3aa: CASSGTSGRGFYNEQFF
CDR3nt: TGTGCCAGCAGCGGGACTAGCGGGAGAGGGTTCTACAATGAGCAGTTCTTC

v_gene: TRBV7-9
abundance: many
d_gene: TRBD1
j_gene: TRBJ1-2
CDR3aa: CASSSQGQSYGYTF
CDR3nt: TGTGCCAGCAGCTCCCAGGGACAGAGCTATGGCTACACCTTC

v_gene: TRBV5-1
abundance: few
d_gene: .
j_gene: TRBJ2-3
CDR3aa: CASSLSPERTDTQYF
CDR3nt: TGCGCCAGCAGCTTAAGTCCGGAGCGGACAGATACGCAGTATTTT

v_gene: TRBV2
abundance: .
d_gene: .
j_gene: TRBJ1-1
CDR3aa: CASSPGWDGEAFF
CDR3nt: TGTGCCAGCAGCCCAGGGTGGGATGGTGAAGCTTTCTTT

v_gene: TRBV2
abundance: .
d_gene: .
j_gene: TRBJ1-1
CDR3aa: CASSGAEAFF
CDR3nt: TGTGCCAGCAGTGGGGCTGAAGCTTTCTTT

v_gene: TRBV7-9
abundance: .
d_gene: .
j_gene: TRBJ2-2
CDR3aa: CASSLATTTGELFF
CDR3nt: TGTGCCAGCAGCTTAGCGACTACTACCGGGGAGCTGTTTTTT

v_gene: TRBV9
abundance: few
d_gene: .
j_gene: TRBJ1-1
CDR3aa: CASSVEDYTEAFF
CDR3nt: TGTGCCAGCAGCGTAGAGGACTACACTGAAGCTTTCTTT

v_gene: TRBV7-6
abundance: many
d_gene: TRBD2
j_gene: TRBJ2-3
CDR3aa: CASSWGPTGGQDTQYF
CDR3nt: TGTGCCAGCAGCTGGGGACCCACGGGGGGGCAAGATACGCAGTATTTT

v_gene: TRBV12-3/TRBV12-4
abundance: .
d_gene: TRBD1
j_gene: TRBJ1-3
CDR3aa: CASGTAGNTIYF
CDR3nt: TGTGCCAGCGGGACAGCTGGAAACACCATATATTTT

v_gene: TRBV4-3
abundance: few
d_gene: .
j_gene: TRBJ2-3
CDR3aa: CASSQDSAGLTYTQYF
CDR3nt: TGCGCCAGCAGCCAAGATTCCGCGGGACTCACATATACGCAGTATTTT

v_gene: TRBV7-8
abundance: .
d_gene: TRBD2
j_gene: TRBJ2-1
CDR3aa: CASSLGASGGAHEQFF
CDR3nt: TGTGCCAGCAGCTTAGGGGCTAGCGGGGGGGCCCATGAGCAGTTCTTC

v_gene: TRBV12-3/TRBV12-4
abundance: .
d_gene: .
j_gene: TRBJ2-7
CDR3aa: CASSLSGVQYF
CDR3nt: TGTGCCAGCAGTCTTTCAGGGGTACAGTACTTC

v_gene: TRBV7-9
abundance: few
d_gene: .
j_gene: TRBJ2-1
CDR3aa: CASSTGVYNEQFF
CDR3nt: TGTGCCAGCAGCACGGGAGTCTACAATGAGCAGTTCTTC

v_gene: TRBV11-2
abundance: few
d_gene: .
j_gene: TRBJ2-3
CDR3aa: CASSLGGGVMDTQYF
CDR3nt: TGTGCCAGCAGCTTGGGAGGCGGGGTAATGGATACGCAGTATTTT

v_gene: TRBV6-5
abundance: .
d_gene: .
j_gene: TRBJ2-3
CDR3aa: CASSYGRRGPDTQYF
CDR3nt: TGTGCCAGCAGTTACGGCAGGAGGGGTCCAGATACGCAGTATTTT

v_gene: TRBV2
abundance: .
d_gene: .
j_gene: TRBJ2-3
CDR3aa: CASSDLGSRDTQYF
CDR3nt: TGTGCCAGCAGTGACCTCGGCTCCAGAGATACGCAGTATTTT

v_gene: TRBV7-9
abundance: many
d_gene: .
j_gene: TRBJ1-5
CDR3aa: CASTETGSNQPQHF
CDR3nt: TGTGCCAGCACCGAGACGGGTAGCAATCAGCCCCAGCATTTT

v_gene: TRBV12-3/TRBV12-4
abundance: many
d_gene: .
j_gene: TRBJ1-4
CDR3aa: CASSLGGRGEKLFF
CDR3nt: TGTGCCAGCAGTTTAGGAGGTCGGGGTGAAAAACTGTTTTTT

v_gene: TRBV6-1
abundance: few
d_gene: TRBD1
j_gene: TRBJ2-2
CDR3aa: CASSQPGQGHTGELFF
CDR3nt: TGTGCCAGCAGTCAACCGGGACAGGGGCACACCGGGGAGCTGTTTTTT

v_gene: TRBV5-6
abundance: few
d_gene: TRBD2
j_gene: TRBJ2-3
CDR3aa: CASSPGLAGVNTQYF
CDR3nt: TGTGCCAGCAGCCCGGGACTAGCGGGCGTTAATACGCAGTATTTT

v_gene: TRBV24-1
abundance: many
d_gene: .
j_gene: TRBJ2-5
CDR3aa: CATSDPRGTGETQYF
CDR3nt: TGTGCCACCAGTGACCCTAGGGGGACGGGGGAGACCCAGTACTTC

v_gene: TRBV15
abundance: many
d_gene: .
j_gene: TRBJ1-5
CDR3aa: CATSRDRLGTRTVAQHF
CDR3nt: TGTGCCACCAGCAGAGATCGGCTGGGGACACGCACTGTGGCCCAGCATTTT

v_gene: TRBV5-1
abundance: many
d_gene: .
j_gene: TRBJ1-4
CDR3aa: CASSLVGTTNEKLFF
CDR3nt: TGCGCCAGCAGCTTGGTAGGAACAACTAATGAAAAACTGTTTTTT